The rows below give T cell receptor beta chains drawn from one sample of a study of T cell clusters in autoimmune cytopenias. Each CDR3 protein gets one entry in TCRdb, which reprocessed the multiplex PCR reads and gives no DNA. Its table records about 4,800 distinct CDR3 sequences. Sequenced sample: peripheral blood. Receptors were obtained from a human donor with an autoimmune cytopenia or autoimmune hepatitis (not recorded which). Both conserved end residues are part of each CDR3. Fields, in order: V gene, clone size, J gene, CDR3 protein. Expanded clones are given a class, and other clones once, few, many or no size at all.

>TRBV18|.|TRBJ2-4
CASSPNRVASGQQKAGAKNIQYF
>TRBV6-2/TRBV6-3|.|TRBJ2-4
CASSYPASGSVLIAKNIQYF
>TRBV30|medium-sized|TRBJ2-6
CAWRVRSSGANVLTF
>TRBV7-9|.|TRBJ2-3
CASSLGLAGVADTQYF
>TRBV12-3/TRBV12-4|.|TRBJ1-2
CASTQRVIYGYTF
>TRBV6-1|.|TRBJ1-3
CASIRPGQTVSGNTIYF
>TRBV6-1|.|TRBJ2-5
CASSGGMLAGAKETQYF
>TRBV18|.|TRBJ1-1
CASSPNTGNTEAFF
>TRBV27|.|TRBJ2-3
CASSLLAGRDGADTQYF
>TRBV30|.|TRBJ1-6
CAWSGRQLSSYNSPLHF
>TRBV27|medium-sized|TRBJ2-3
CASSLSRRGSTDTQYF
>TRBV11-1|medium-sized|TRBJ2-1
CASSLAPGKNEQFF
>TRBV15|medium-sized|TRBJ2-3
CAIARGQGTDTQYF
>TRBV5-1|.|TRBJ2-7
CASSLGLSDIQYF
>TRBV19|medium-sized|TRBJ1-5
CASSIADSLGPQHF
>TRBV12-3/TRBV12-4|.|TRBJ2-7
CASSLAPGMSSGEQYF
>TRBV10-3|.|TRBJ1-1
CAISRTTGGPPAEAFF
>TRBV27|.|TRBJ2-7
CASRSGGQLPYEQYF
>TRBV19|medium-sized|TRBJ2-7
CASSMGYGTNSYEQYF
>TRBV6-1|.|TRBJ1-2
CASSDFARGYTF
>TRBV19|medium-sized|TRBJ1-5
CASSSFSNQPQHF
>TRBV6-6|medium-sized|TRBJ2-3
CASSYGWTGSTDTQYF
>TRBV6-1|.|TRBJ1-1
CASSAWGGGGTEAFF
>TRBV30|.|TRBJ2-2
CAWSVMRKGTGELFF
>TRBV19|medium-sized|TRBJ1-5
CASSIGTGPGNQPQHF